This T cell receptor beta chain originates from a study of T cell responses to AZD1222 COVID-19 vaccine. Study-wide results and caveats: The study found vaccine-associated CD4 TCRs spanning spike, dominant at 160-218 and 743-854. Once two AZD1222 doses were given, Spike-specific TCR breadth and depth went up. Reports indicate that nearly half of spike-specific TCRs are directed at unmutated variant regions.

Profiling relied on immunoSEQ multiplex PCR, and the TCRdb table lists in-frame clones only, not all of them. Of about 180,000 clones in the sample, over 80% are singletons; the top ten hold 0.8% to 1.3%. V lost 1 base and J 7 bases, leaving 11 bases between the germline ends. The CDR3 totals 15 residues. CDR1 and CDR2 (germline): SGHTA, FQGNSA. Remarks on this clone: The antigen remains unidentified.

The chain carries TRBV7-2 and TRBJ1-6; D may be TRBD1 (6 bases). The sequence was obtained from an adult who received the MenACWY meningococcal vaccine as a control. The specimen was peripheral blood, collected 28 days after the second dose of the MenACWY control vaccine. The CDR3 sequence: CASSLEGTRNSPLHF. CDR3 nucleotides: TGTGCCAGCAGCTTAGAAGGGACAAGGAATTCACCCCTCCACTTT.